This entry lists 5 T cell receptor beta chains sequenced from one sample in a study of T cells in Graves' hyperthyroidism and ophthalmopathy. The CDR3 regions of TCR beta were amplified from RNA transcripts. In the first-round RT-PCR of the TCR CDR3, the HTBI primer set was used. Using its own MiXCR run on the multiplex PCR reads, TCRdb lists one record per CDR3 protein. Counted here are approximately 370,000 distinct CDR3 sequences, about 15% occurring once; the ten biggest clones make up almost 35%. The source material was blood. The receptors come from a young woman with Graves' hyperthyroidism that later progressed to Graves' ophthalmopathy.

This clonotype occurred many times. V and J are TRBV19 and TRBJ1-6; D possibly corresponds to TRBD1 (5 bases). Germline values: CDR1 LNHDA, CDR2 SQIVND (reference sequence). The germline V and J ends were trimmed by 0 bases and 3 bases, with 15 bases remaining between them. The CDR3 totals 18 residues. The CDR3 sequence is CASSIDPGTDLYNSPLHF. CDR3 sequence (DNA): TGTGCCAGTAGTATAGACCCTGGGACGGATCTCTATAATTCACCCCTCCACTTT.

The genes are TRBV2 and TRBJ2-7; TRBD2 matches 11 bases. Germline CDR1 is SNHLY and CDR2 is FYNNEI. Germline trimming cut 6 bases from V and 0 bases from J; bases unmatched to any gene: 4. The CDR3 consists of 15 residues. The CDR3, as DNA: TGTGCCAGCAGAGAGACTAGCGGGGACTCCTACGAGCAGTACTTC. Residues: CASRETSGDSYEQYF.

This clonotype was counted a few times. The CDR3 DNA reads TGTGCCATCGAAACTAGCGGGATGTTTGCGAATGAGCAGTTCTTC. It yields the protein CAIETSGMFANEQFF. The rearrangement joins TRBV10-3 to TRBJ2-1; TRBD2 agrees at 10 bases. The V gene's germline CDR1 is ENHRY and CDR2 SYGVKD. The CDR3 consists of 15 residues. The V and J ends lost 8 bases and 7 bases, in that order; junction bases with no gene match: 11.

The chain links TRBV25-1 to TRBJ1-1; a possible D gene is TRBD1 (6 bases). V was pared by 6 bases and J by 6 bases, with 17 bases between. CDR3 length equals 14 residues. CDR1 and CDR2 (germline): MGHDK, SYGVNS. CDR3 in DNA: TGTGCCAGCAGGGTCGCAGGGGAGACATCTGAAGCTTTCTTT. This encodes CASRVAGETSEAFF.

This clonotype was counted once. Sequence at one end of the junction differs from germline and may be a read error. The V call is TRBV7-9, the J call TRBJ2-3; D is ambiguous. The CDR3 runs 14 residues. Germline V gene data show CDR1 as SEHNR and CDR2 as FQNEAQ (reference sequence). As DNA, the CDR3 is TGTGCCAGCAGCTTAGGTGGGGTCACAGATACGCGGTATTTT. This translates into CASSLGGVTDTRYF.